The TCR beta chain described here comes from a study of blood T cell repertoires in COVID-19. Background on the study: Spain, Italy and the United States supplied samples that represented acute and convalescent COVID-19.

The repertoire was sequenced with immunoSEQ multiplex PCR; TCRdb's copy has only in-frame clones and lacks some. The table lists 65,000 to 75,000 clones, roughly nine tenths of them singletons, with approximately 1.5% in the top ten. The source is a man between 50 and 59 years old with acute or convalescent COVID-19. Specimen: peripheral blood.

CDR3 in amino acids: CATRRGSVGELFF. The CDR3 DNA reads as TGTGCCACTAGAAGGGGGTCGGTCGGGGAGCTGTTTTTT. The V and J genes are TRBV6-5 and TRBJ2-2; TRBD1 might be the D (6 bases). The CDR3 contains 13 residues. The V gene lost 10 bases and the J gene lost 7 bases, with 16 bases spanning the gap. CDR1 is MNHEY and CDR2 is SVGAGI in the germline V gene.